This T cell receptor beta chain is from a study of breast tumors, draining lymph nodes, adjacent tissues. Regarding the study as a whole: Data fit most tumor T cells coming from lymph node, expanding in tumor. Luminal-like breast cancer showed significantly higher tumor–nontumor repertoire similarity than basal-like. The lymph node origin of tumor T cells was framed as consistent with a hypothesis, not demonstrated. Tumor repertoires ranked between lymph nodes and nontumor tissue in diversity, with V and J gene preferences.

Samples came from axillary lymph nodes draining the breast cancer. Ten or more counts support this clonotype. Its antigen is still unknown. TCRdb independently ran MiXCR on the multiplex PCR reads; one entry per CDR3 protein. The sample consists of over 100,000 distinct CDR3 sequences, approximately 20% of them appearing once. The origin of this receptor is a female donor with breast cancer. Some clones in this sample may be carry-over from other donors' samples. Sequencing was done on a sample of axillary lymph node tissue.

The CDR3 protein is CASSFLAHPPYNEQFF. The CDR3 region has the DNA TGTGCCAGCAGCTTTCTAGCGCACCCCCCCTACAATGAGCAGTTCTTC. The chain has TRBV7-2 and TRBJ2-1; weak D call: TRBD2 (6 bases). Trimming cost V 3 bases and J 2 bases, with 14 bases left between them. Germline-derived CDR1 and CDR2 are SGHTA and FQGNSA. This CDR3 is 16 amino acids long.